What follows are 27 T cell receptor beta chains derived from one specimen sequenced in a study of T cell repertoires in cytomegalovirus infection. Their specific antigens are unknown. TCRdb called the reads again in MiXCR, with one record for every CDR3 protein. The sample shows approximately 130,000 distinct CDR3 sequences, 20% to 30% of them seen only once. The sequenced material came from PBMCs, sequenced either directly or after in vitro stimulation (not recorded which). The origin of the receptors is a human donor in good health (CMV status not recorded). Some clones in this sample may be carry-over from other donors' samples.

This chain connects TRBV11-2 to TRBJ2-3, with no clear D. CDR1 and CDR2 (germline): SGHAT, FQNNGV. This CDR3 region has 12 residues. V lost 5 bases and J 2 bases, leaving 5 bases between the germline ends. CDR3 protein: CASSRSTDTQYF. CDR3 DNA sequence: TGTGCCAGCAGCCGATCCACAGATACGCAGTATTTT.

This clonotype was counted ten times or more. This chain links TRBV6-2 or TRBV6-3 with TRBJ2-2; D is undetermined. The germline V and J ends were trimmed by 6 bases and 5 bases, with 7 bases remaining between them. The CDR3 spans 12 residues. CDR1 and CDR2 from the germline V gene are MNHEY and SVGEGT. CDR3 residues: CASSRLTGELFF. CDR3 coding DNA: TGTGCCAGCAGCCGACTTACCGGGGAGCTGTTTTTT.

There are a few counts of this clonotype. The rearrangement joins TRBV27 to TRBJ2-1, with unresolved D. This CDR3 is 11 amino acids long. Trimming removed 7 bases from V and 4 bases from J, with 5 bases in between. Germline assignment: CDR1 MNHEY and CDR2 SMNVEV (reference sequence). CDR3 bases: TGTGCCAGCATTGGGTACAATGAGCAGTTCTTC. As protein: CASIGYNEQFF.

The chain couples TRBV7-2 to TRBJ2-7, with TRBD2 matching over 14 bases. The CDR3 has 15 residues. Trimming took 7 bases from V and 3 from J; bases not matched to a gene: 5. Looked up from germline, CDR1 is SGHTA and CDR2 is FQGNSA. The CDR3 reads CASTPGLAGVYEQYF. CDR3 coding DNA: TGTGCCAGCACCCCGGGACTAGCGGGAGTCTACGAGCAGTACTTC.

This clonotype was observed at least ten times. The chain is built from TRBV12-3 or TRBV12-4 and TRBJ1-1; D possibly corresponds to TRBD1 (5 bases). The CDR3 spans 15 residues. The ends were cut back, 1 base at V and 1 base at J, with 10 bases in the middle. The CDR3 DNA is TGTGCCAGCAGTTTAGTTTCGCAGGGGAACACTGAAGCTTTCTTT. As protein: CASSLVSQGNTEAFF.

This rearrangement joins TRBV11-3 to TRBJ2-3; 9 bases agree with TRBD2. Trimming removed 6 bases from V and 5 bases from J; junction bases left unmatched: 9. This CDR3 has 15 residues. Germline V gene sequence: CDR1 SGHNT, CDR2 YENEEA. CDR3 nucleotides: TGTGCCAGCAGTCGAGACGGACTAGCGCAAGATACGCAGTATTTT. Translation: CASSRDGLAQDTQYF.

This chain connects TRBV7-8 to TRBJ2-7; D unclear. Germline values: CDR1 SGHVS, CDR2 FQNEAQ. The CDR3 runs to 12 residues. The CDR3 bases are TGTGTCAGCAGCTCCACCTTTGGCGAGCAGTACGTC. Amino acids: CVSSSTFGEQYV.

This clonotype was counted only a few times. V usage is TRBV6-2 or TRBV6-3 and J usage is TRBJ2-3, with D maybe TRBD2 (6 bases). V was trimmed by 1 base and J by 2 bases, leaving 10 bases between them. The CDR3 spans 15 residues. Germline-derived CDR1 and CDR2 are MNHEY and SVGEGT. Written as DNA, the CDR3 is TGTGCCAGCAGTTACTTAGCGGAAATCACAGATACGCAGTATTTT. Its translation is CASSYLAEITDTQYF.

The DNA of the CDR3 is TGTGCCAGCAGCCTCCGGACAGGGGGTCGGGAAAAACTGTTTTTT. Its translation: CASSLRTGGREKLFF. The chain joins TRBV7-8 to TRBJ1-4, with TRBD1 identical over 10 bases. The CDR3 is 15 residues long. Germline V gene data show CDR1 as SGHVS and CDR2 as FQNEAQ. J lost 8 bases, V lost 5 bases, and 8 bases had no gene match.

This clonotype was counted only a few times. The chain couples TRBV29-1 to TRBJ1-3; D not resolved. Germline V gene lookup returns CDR1 SQVTM and CDR2 ANQGSEA. The CDR3 extends over 14 amino acids. Trimming took 5 bases from V and 0 from J, leaving 11 bases between them. CDR3 bases: TGCAGCGTTAAAGGTCGGAACTCTGGAAACACCATATATTTT. It yields the protein CSVKGRNSGNTIYF.

This clonotype was seen only a few times. The genes are TRBV7-9 and TRBJ1-4; D is unresolved. The germline V gene has CDR1 SEHNR and CDR2 FQNEAQ (reference sequence). V shed 3 bases and J shed 4 bases, with 6 bases lying between them. This CDR3 contains 13 residues. The CDR3 loop reads CASSLGYNEKLFF. The DNA of the CDR3 is TGTGCCAGCAGCTTGGGCTATAATGAAAAACTGTTTTTT.

The table lists this clonotype with many counts. The chain is built from TRBV6-1 and TRBJ1-5; no reliable D call. Germline-derived CDR1 and CDR2 are MNHNS and SASEGT. V was clipped by 5 bases and J by 1 base, with 9 bases between them. The CDR3 covers 14 residues. The CDR3 DNA reads as TGTGCCAGCAGTTATGTGGGGAGCAATCAGCCCCAGCATTTT. The encoded protein is CASSYVGSNQPQHF.

The sample holds a few counts of this clonotype. The chain is built from TRBV4-1 and TRBJ2-2; tentatively, D is TRBD1 (6 bases). In germline, CDR1 is MGHRA, CDR2 YSYEKL. This CDR3 spans 15 amino acids. The V end lost 4 bases, the J end lost 1 base, and 10 bases lay between the germline ends. CDR3 region: CASSPQDRNTGELFF. In DNA, the CDR3 is TGCGCCAGCAGCCCTCAGGACAGGAACACCGGGGAGCTGTTTTTT.

Comments on this clonotype: This may stem from a read error, because a much larger clone lies one nucleotide away. The chain employs TRBV19 and TRBJ2-1; TRBD2 matches 8 bases. Germline lookup yields CDR1 LNHDA and CDR2 SQIVND (reference sequence). The CDR3 is made up of 14 amino acids. The CDR3: CASSISGSYSEQFF. CDR3 in DNA: TGTGCCAGTAGTATCAGCGGGAGCTACAGTGAGCAGTTCTTC. Filled out from reference TRBV19 and TRBJ2-1, the complete variable domain reads DGGITQSPKYLFRKEGQNVTLSCEQNLNHDAMYWYRQDPGQGLRLIYYSQIVNDFQKGDIAEGYSVSREKKESFPLTVTSAQKNPTAFYLCASSISGSYSEQFFGPGTRLTVL.

This clonotype was found a few times. The rearrangement uses TRBV3-1 and TRBJ2-7; D is possibly TRBD2 (6 bases). V shed 4 bases and J shed 5 bases, with 24 bases lying between them. The CDR3 runs 17 residues. Germline CDR1 reads LGHDT; CDR2 reads YNNKEL (reference sequence). This CDR3 reads CASSLTPRPDGGDEQYV. The CDR3 nucleotides read TGTGCCAGCAGCCTTACGCCGAGGCCTGACGGGGGTGACGAGCAGTACGTC.

The rearrangement links TRBV20-1 to TRBJ2-5, with 9 bases lining up with TRBD2. With 4 bases clipped from V and 2 bases from J, the junction kept 5 bases outside the gene matches. There are 14 residues in the CDR3. CDR1 is DFQATT and CDR2 is SNEGSKA in the germline V gene (reference sequence). The CDR3 DNA reads TGCAGTGCTATAATTGGACTAGCGCAAGAGACCCAGTACTTC. Protein product: CSAIIGLAQETQYF.

This clonotype was seen a few times. The CDR3 nucleotides are TGTGCCAGCACTCCCCGTCCGGGAGGGGAGCTGTTTTTT. Its protein product is CASTPRPGGELFF. The V gene is TRBV11-3, the J gene TRBJ2-2; possible D gene TRBD2, 5 bases. The CDR3 is 13 amino acids. V gave up 7 bases and J gave up 8 bases, with 14 bases separating them. The germline gives CDR1 SGHNT, CDR2 YENEEA.

This clonotype was detected ten times or more. This sequence joins TRBV11-3 and TRBJ2-7, with a weak D call TRBD2 (5 bases). The ends were cut back, 5 bases at V and 7 bases at J, with 9 bases in the middle. The germline CDR1 and CDR2 sequences are SGHNT and YENEEA. This CDR3 region has 11 residues. The CDR3 loop is CASSGSQEQYF. The CDR3 DNA sequence: TGTGCCAGCAGCGGGAGTCAAGAGCAGTACTTC.

V gene TRBV6-5 combines with J gene TRBJ2-7; maybe TRBD2 (6 bases). The CDR3 consists of 16 residues. Deletions cut 3 bases from V and 0 bases from J, with 15 bases between. Germline-derived CDR1 and CDR2 are MNHEY and SVGAGI. The CDR3 sequence: CASSYWRPGGSYEQYF. The CDR3 DNA reads as TGTGCCAGCAGTTATTGGCGTCCCGGGGGCTCCTACGAGCAGTACTTC.

This clonotype has ten or more counts. This rearrangement joins TRBV7-6 to TRBJ2-3; the match to TRBD2 covers 9 bases. Germline CDR1 and CDR2: SGHVS and FNYEAQ. J gave up 0 bases and V 1 base, and 8 bases lay outside the gene matches. The CDR3 is made up of 18 amino acids. The CDR3 DNA reads TGTGCCAGCAGCTTAGAGATACTAGCGGGCTTGAGCACAGATACGCAGTATTTT. It yields the protein CASSLEILAGLSTDTQYF.

CDR3 DNA sequence: TGCAGTGCTACCAGCCGAAACAATGAGCAGTTCTTC. It encodes CSATSRNNEQFF. The chain joins TRBV20-1 to TRBJ2-1; no clear D gene. Per germline, CDR1 DFQATT and CDR2 SNEGSKA (reference sequence). The CDR3 has 12 amino acids. The V end lost 4 bases, the J end lost 5 bases, and 9 bases lay between the germline ends.

This clonotype was recorded many times. The V gene is TRBV7-2, the J gene TRBJ2-7; D not resolved. The V gene lost 5 bases and the J gene lost 1 base, with 6 bases spanning the gap. The CDR3 consists of 12 residues. The V gene's germline CDR1 is SGHTA and CDR2 FQGNSA. The CDR3 sequence: CASSPPSYEQYF. CDR3 bases: TGTGCCAGCAGCCCCCCATCCTACGAGCAGTACTTC.

V and J are TRBV7-4 and TRBJ2-7; a possible D gene is TRBD2 (5 bases). V lost 0 bases and J 9 bases, leaving 21 bases between the germline ends. The CDR3 runs 16 residues. Looked up from germline, CDR1 is SGHVT and CDR2 is SQSDAQ. Written as DNA, the CDR3 is TGTGCCAGCAGCTTAGCGGCCGGGGATGCAAGAGCAGGGCAGTACGTC. The encoded protein is CASSLAAGDARAGQYV.

This clonotype was seen a handful of times. The rearrangement links TRBV28 to TRBJ2-5; D gene uncertain. CDR3 length equals 12 residues. V lost 3 bases, J lost 7 bases, and 9 bases lay in between. CDR1 and CDR2 from the germline V gene are MDHEN and SYDVKM. The CDR3 loop reads CASSFNERTQYF. CDR3 coding DNA: TGTGCCAGCAGTTTTAACGAGAGGACCCAGTACTTC.

About this clonotype itself: A much larger clone differs from this one at a single base, so this may be a read error. This rearrangement joins TRBV6-2 or TRBV6-3 to TRBJ2-1; 11 bases are a match to TRBD2. The CDR3 has 21 residues. CDR1 is MNHEY, CDR2 SVGEGT, per germline. The CDR3, as DNA: TGTGCCAGCAGTTACGCATCGGGGACTAGCGGAATTTATAGCTCCTACAATGAGCGGTTCTTC. It translates to CASSYASGTSGIYSSYNERFF.

This clonotype has only a few counts. The CDR3 reads CASSSGGRSGWTDTQYF. The CDR3 nucleotides read TGTGCCAGCAGTTCAGGAGGTCGAAGCGGGTGGACAGATACGCAGTATTTT. The rearrangement links TRBV7-8 to TRBJ2-3; D is perhaps TRBD2 (6 bases). The CDR3 runs 17 residues. Trimming stripped 6 bases from V and 3 bases from J, with 22 bases between. Looked up from germline, CDR1 is SGHVS and CDR2 is FQNEAQ.

The chain links TRBV7-9 to TRBJ2-1; the D is unclear. V lost 0 bases to trimming and J lost 8 bases, with 2 bases between them. Germline lookup yields CDR1 SEHNR and CDR2 FQNEAQ (reference sequence). The CDR3 has 11 residues. This chain's CDR3 is CASSLADEQFF. In DNA, the CDR3 is TGTGCCAGCAGCTTAGCCGATGAGCAGTTCTTC. Full variable domain (rest looked up from reference TRBV7-9 and TRBJ2-1): DTGVSQNPRHKITKRGQNVTFRCDPISEHNRLYWYRQTLGQGPEFLTYFQNEAQLEKSRLLSDRFSAERPKGSFSTLEIQRTEQGDSAMYLCASSLADEQFFGPGTRLTVL.